This TCR beta chain is drawn from a study of response to subunit inactivated influenza vaccine. TCRdb ran MiXCR on the RT-PCR reads and lists one entry per CDR3 protein. The table records some 570,000 distinct CDR3 sequences, roughly 12% of them present only once. As for this clonotype: Its antigen is currently unknown.

The study's findings and limits: Authors suggested that a seasonal influenza vaccination recruits few new T cells each time.

The sample also formed part of further work on T cells expressing NK-cell markers. From that paper: The authors made TCR beta cDNA libraries by 5'RACE template switching. This switching added a universal primer site and UMIs. TCR beta repertoires came from sorted CD3+CD56+NKG2C+, CD3+CD56+NKG2C- and CD3+CD56-NKG2C+ T cells.

The specimen comprised PBMCs from blood, sampled on the day of vaccination. The TCR was taken from a man in his fifties or sixties who received an inactivated influenza vaccine.

The CDR3 is CASSLGQDTRYGYTF. The CDR3 region has the DNA TGTGCCAGCAGTTTAGGACAGGACACCCGCTATGGCTACACCTTC. The rearrangement joins TRBV12-3 or TRBV12-4 to TRBJ1-2; D might be TRBD1 (6 bases). The CDR3 spans 15 residues. V lost 1 base and J lost 4, with 13 bases in between.